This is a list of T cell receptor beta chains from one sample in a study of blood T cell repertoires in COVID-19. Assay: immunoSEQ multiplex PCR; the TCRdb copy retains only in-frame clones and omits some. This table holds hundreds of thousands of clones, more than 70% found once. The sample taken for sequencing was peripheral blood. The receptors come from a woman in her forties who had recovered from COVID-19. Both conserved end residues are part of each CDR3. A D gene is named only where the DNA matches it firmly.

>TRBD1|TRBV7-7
CASSPDRVGGTQYF
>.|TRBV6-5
CASREGGVGTYEQYF
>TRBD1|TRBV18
CASSPLGQGADQPQHF
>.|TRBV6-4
CASSDGRDTDTQYF
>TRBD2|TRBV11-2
CASSPHMASGGDTQYF
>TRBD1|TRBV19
CASSPLTGGPEETQYF
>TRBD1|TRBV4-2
CASSPGDREGTEAFF
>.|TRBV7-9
CASSLGEGRPQHF
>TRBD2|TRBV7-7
CASSLGPTAGGPHNEQFF
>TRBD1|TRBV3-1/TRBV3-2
CASSQERGPETQYF
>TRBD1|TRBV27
CASMSRGRLGTDTQYF
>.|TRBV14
CASSQKARGPPAGEKLFF
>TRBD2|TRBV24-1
CATSDRTSGRAGQYF
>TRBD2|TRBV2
CASSPRPRGREGFYNEQFF
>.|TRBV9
CASSVAGSTDTQYF
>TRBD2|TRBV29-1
CSAKTSGRGASSYNEQFF
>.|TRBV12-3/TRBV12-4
CASSSSGGREAFF
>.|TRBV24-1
CATSDTEDTEAFF
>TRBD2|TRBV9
CASSGRVAGGGNEQFF
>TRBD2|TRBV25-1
CASSVRTSGSYEQYF
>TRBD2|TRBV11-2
CASSLGGLAGTGELFF
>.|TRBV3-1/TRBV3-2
CASSPRPSGGAYF
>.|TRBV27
CASSPWLGARRSGNTIYF
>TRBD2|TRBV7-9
CASSLRREASNEQFF
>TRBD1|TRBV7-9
CASLGDRNYGYTF
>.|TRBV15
CATSSQPGLRGYTF
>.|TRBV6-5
CASSYSGGGPTGGYTF
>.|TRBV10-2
CASKNRDQPQHF
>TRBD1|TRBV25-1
CASSEYSGTGLGEQFF
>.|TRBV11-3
CASSLDPRDTQYF
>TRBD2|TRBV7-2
CASSLQGLAAGPDTQYF
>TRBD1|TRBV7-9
CASSPDRATDTQYF
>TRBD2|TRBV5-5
CASSLGGRTSGAQYF
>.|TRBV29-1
CSVEARRETNTEAFF
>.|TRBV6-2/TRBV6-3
CASSLWFAGSSTNYGYTF
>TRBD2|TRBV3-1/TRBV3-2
CASSQAGTSGRPYNEQFF
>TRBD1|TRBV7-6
CASTAGGSAGEQFF
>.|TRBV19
CVTSLRGNQPQHF
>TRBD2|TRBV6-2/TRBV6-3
CASSYSRIAGNSYNEQFF
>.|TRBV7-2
CASSLEAGLSETQYF
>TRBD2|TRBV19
CASTPRPRLAGGGYTQYF
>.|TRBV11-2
CAASLRYTGELFF
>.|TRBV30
CAWSPTWRAFF
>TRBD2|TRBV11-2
CASSTRGTSGGFSYEQYF
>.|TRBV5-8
CASGEWGRLQGYGYTF
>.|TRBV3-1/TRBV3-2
CASSPHPDNYEQYF
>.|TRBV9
CASGGLHTQYF
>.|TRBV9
CASSVGPAEGETQYF
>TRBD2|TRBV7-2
CASSTRLAGGPETQYF
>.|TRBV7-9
CASSPRGGPSLEQYF
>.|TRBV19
CASRRYGYTF